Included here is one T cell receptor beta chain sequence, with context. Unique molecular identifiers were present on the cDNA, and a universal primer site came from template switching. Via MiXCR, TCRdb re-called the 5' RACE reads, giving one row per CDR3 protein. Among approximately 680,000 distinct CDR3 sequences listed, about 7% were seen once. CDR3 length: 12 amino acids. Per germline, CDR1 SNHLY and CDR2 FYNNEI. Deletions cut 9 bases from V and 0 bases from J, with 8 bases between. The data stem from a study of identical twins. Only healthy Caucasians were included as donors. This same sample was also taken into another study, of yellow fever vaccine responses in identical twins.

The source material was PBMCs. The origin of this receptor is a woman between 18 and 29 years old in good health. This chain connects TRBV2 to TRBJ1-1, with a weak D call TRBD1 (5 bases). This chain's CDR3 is CASRQMNTEAFF. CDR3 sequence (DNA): TGTGCCAGTCGACAGATGAACACTGAAGCTTTCTTT.